This is a list of T cell receptor beta chains from one sample in a study of cytotoxic CD8 clonotypes in ibrutinib-treated CLL. Here immunoSEQ multiplex PCR was the method, and the copy in TCRdb shows in-frame clones only, minus some. The repertoire holds tens of thousands of clones, with roughly 49% as singletons. Specimen: PBMCs, collected at disease progression, from a patient treated with ibrutinib. The receptor set was obtained from a human donor with chronic lymphocytic leukemia. CDR3s include the opening cysteine and the closing phenylalanine or tryptophan. A D gene is named only where the DNA matches it firmly. Expanded clones get a size class; other rows say once, few or many, or leave the size out.

v_call d_call clone_size cdr3_aa
TRBV4-3 . . CASSQFGGEQFF
TRBV27 . . CASSSGYYANTGELFF
TRBV28 . . CASSLHNSYGGYTF
TRBV5-8 . . CASSLMRQAISGNTIYF
TRBV5-4 . once CASSFLDSFGGYTF
TRBV7-9 . . CASSLDGLSYEQYF
TRBV5-6 . . CASSPRQRNYGYTF
TRBV10-3 . . CAISESNSGNTIYF
TRBV6-5 TRBD1 many CASSRDRIGYEQYF
TRBV19 . . CASSLDTIYGYTF
TRBV28 . few CASSFRGGGTDTQYF
TRBV7-9 . . CASSLTPSYEQYF
TRBV6-6 . . CASSYSTSGTSYEQYF
TRBV27 . few CASSSIGTKNIQYF
TRBV27 TRBD1 . CASSPRATGVNEQFF
TRBV30 . . CAWRSQAYEQYF
TRBV2 . . CASSVAYEQFF
TRBV13 . few CATMDRLNTEAFF
TRBV6-5 . . CASSLGRETQYF
TRBV5-1 TRBD2 . CASSPRSGGASYEQYF
TRBV27 . once CASSSSGPSSPYGYTF
TRBV19 . . CASSWAPTYEQYF
TRBV13 . . CASSLGSSFGYTF
TRBV28 . few CASLETGRNIQYF
TRBV5-1 . . CASSLSGTTTGELFF